The clone carrying this TCR beta chain was observed a few times. This sample was included in a study of blood T cell repertoires in COVID-19. For the study at large: The study drew acute and convalescent COVID-19 samples from the United States, Italy and Spain.

Assay: immunoSEQ multiplex PCR; the TCRdb copy retains only in-frame clones and omits some. In the table there are roughly 230,000 clones, around 82% of which are singletons. The V gene's germline CDR1 is SGHKS and CDR2 YYEKEE (reference sequence). This CDR3 comprises 15 residues. With 0 bases removed from V and 0 bases from J, the gap between germline ends came to 6 bases. The chain has TRBV5-5 and TRBJ2-2; D remains unclear. This receptor was taken from a man in his forties with active or convalescent COVID-19. What was sequenced was peripheral blood. In nucleotides, the CDR3 is TGTGCCAGCAGCTTGGGACATACGAACACCGGGGAGCTGTTTTTT. Its translation: CASSLGHTNTGELFF.